A selection of T cell receptor beta chains follows, all from one sample in a study of early T cells in non-severe SARS-CoV-2 infection. TCRdb redid the calling of the 5' RACE reads with MiXCR, one entry per CDR3 protein. This table has about 64,000 distinct CDR3 sequences, around 19% appearing once. Material: whole blood, obtained at baseline. The receptors here all came from an adult who was a healthcare worker with PCR-confirmed SARS-CoV-2 infection or an uninfected control (not recorded which). CDR3s include the opening cysteine and the closing phenylalanine or tryptophan. D genes are given only for firm matches. Part of the rows lack a size; the others show once, few, many or a class for expanded clones.

TRBD1,TRBJ1-1,TRBV12-3/TRBV12-4,16,.,CASSPGTGLATREAFF,TGTGCCAGCAGTCCCGGGACAGGGCTAGCTACTCGGGAAGCTTTCTTT
TRBD2,TRBJ2-1,TRBV3-1,13,many,CASSHASGRRLFF,TGTGCCAGCAGCCATGCTAGCGGGAGGAGGTTGTTCTTC
.,TRBJ2-7,TRBV3-1,15,few,CASSLALFSDYEQYF,TGTGCCAGCAGCCTCGCCCTGTTTTCCGACTACGAGCAGTACTTC
.,TRBJ1-6,TRBV10-3,14,.,CATVESSYNSPLHF,TGTGCCACCGTTGAGAGCTCCTATAATTCACCCCTCCACTTT
.,TRBJ1-1,TRBV27,13,.,CASSHQTGTEAFF,TGTGCCAGCAGTCACCAAACAGGGACTGAAGCTTTCTTT
.,TRBJ2-2,TRBV7-6,14,.,CAPGRAANTGELFF,TGTGCCCCCGGACGAGCGGCGAACACCGGGGAGCTGTTTTTT
.,TRBJ1-1,TRBV5-4,14,few,CANRRRTMNTEAFF,TGTGCCAATCGGAGGCGAACCATGAACACTGAAGCTTTCTTT
.,TRBJ1-6,TRBV27,9,many,CASDSPLHF,TGTGCCAGCGATTCACCCCTCCACTTT
.,TRBJ2-3,TRBV6-1,14,many,CASSEIPLSDTQYF,TGTGCCAGCAGTGAAATCCCCTTGTCTGATACGCAGTATTTT
.,TRBJ1-5,TRBV7-8,13,.,CASSLVINQPQHF,TGTGCCAGCAGCTTAGTAATAAATCAGCCCCAGCATTTT
.,TRBJ1-1,TRBV6-5,12,few,CASSSAQFEAFF,TGTGCCAGCAGTTCCGCCCAGTTTGAAGCTTTCTTT
.,TRBJ1-1,TRBV7-9,12,.,CASSTENTEAFF,TGTGCCAGCAGCACCGAGAACACTGAAGCTTTCTTT
.,TRBJ1-4,TRBV2,13,few,CASTQRAGEKLFF,TGTGCCAGCACCCAACGGGCGGGTGAAAAACTGTTTTTT
.,TRBJ1-1,TRBV15,13,many,CATSRDRVTEAFF,TGTGCCACCAGCAGAGACAGGGTGACTGAAGCTTTCTTT